This passage covers 18 T cell receptor beta chains from one sample sequenced in a study of Ad26.COV2.S vaccination and SARS-CoV-2 variants (dated by TCRdb to about 2021). The treatment or condition label for this specimen denotes: some 20 received Ad26.COV2.S at low or high dose, single or two shots; about five received placebo; per-sample allocation not given. For vaccine and placebo recipients, the sequenced repertoires came from samples collected on day 63 after the first injection. The library was prepared using the immunoSEQ multiplex PCR assay. Held by TCRdb, this immuneACCESS table contains in-frame sequences only and omits some clones. Under half of the omission traces to an unresolved V gene where checked; the cause of the rest is unknown. This sample is represented by a few hundred thousand clones; roughly 87% of them were singletons. Clones ranked in the top ten supply 3.4% of the sample.

This sample comprised peripheral blood, obtained in a trial of Ad26.COV2.S vaccine versus placebo. These TCRs come from a person between 18 and 60 years old who received the Ad26.COV2.S COVID-19 vaccine or a placebo.

Of note for this clone: A junction end diverges from the germline sequence, so it may reflect a read error. The CDR3 region is CASSQGQGRELFF. DNA for the CDR3: TGTGCCAGCAGTCAGGGACAGGGTCGGGAACTGTTCTTT. The genes are TRBV6-5 and TRBJ1-4; TRBD1 agrees at 9 bases. The CDR3 runs 13 residues. Germline V gene data show CDR1 as MNHEY and CDR2 as SVGAGI.

The chain recombines TRBV27 with TRBJ2-1; TRBD1 matches 9 bases. V lost 5 bases and J lost 5; bases outside the gene matches: 4. Germline lookup yields CDR1 MNHEY and CDR2 SMNVEV (reference sequence). The CDR3 runs 14 residues. The CDR3 DNA follows: TGTGCCAGCAGTGGACAGGGGATTAACAATGAGCAGTTCTTC. Amino acid sequence: CASSGQGINNEQFF.

The chain couples TRBV29-1 to TRBJ1-1, with D uncertain. The germline CDR1 and CDR2 sequences are SQVTM and ANQGSEA. V was cut by 6 bases and J by 10 bases, with 18 bases left in between. CDR3 length: 12 amino acids. The CDR3 DNA sequence: TGCAGCGTCGCTAAGGGTGTGGACGGAGCTTTCTTT. Its protein is CSVAKGVDGAFF.

This clone appeared a single time. The chain combines TRBV30 with TRBJ2-7, with no clear D. Deletions cut 4 bases from V and 1 base from J, with 8 bases between. Germline CDR1 and CDR2: GTSNPN and SVGIG (reference sequence). CDR3 length equals 12 residues. The DNA for the CDR3 is TGTGCCTGGAATAGGCCTTCCTACGAGCAGTACTTC. Amino acids: CAWNRPSYEQYF.

This clone was recorded a few times. The rearrangement uses TRBV18 and TRBJ1-2; D possibly corresponds to TRBD1 (6 bases). Trimming shortened V by 5 bases and J by 2 bases, and 15 bases separated the two germline ends. Germline loops: CDR1 KGHSH, CDR2 LQKENI. The CDR3 has 15 residues. The CDR3 bases are TGTGCCAGCTCAAGGGACAATCTCCAGAACTATGGCTACACCTTC. This gives the protein CASSRDNLQNYGYTF.

The rearrangement joins TRBV9 to TRBJ1-4; no firm D call. V lost 2 bases, J lost 0 bases, and 8 bases lay in between. The CDR3 is 15 amino acids. Germline lookup yields CDR1 SGDLS and CDR2 YYNGEE. This CDR3 reads CASSVHPATNEKLFF. CDR3 coding DNA: TGTGCCAGCAGCGTCCATCCAGCAACTAATGAAAAACTGTTTTTT.

This clone was detected only a few times. This chain connects TRBV6-5 to TRBJ1-6, with TRBD1 identical over 9 bases. Germline V gene data show CDR1 as MNHEY and CDR2 as SVGAGI. The ends lost 0 bases at V and 10 bases at J; junction bases unmatched: 7. CDR3 length equals 16 residues. The CDR3 bases are TGTGCCAGCAGTTACTCGGGACAGGGTGGGAAATCACCCCTCCACTTT. This sequence encodes CASSYSGQGGKSPLHF.

The rearrangement links TRBV10-3 to TRBJ2-1; TRBD2 matches at 14 bases. This CDR3 has 15 residues. Germline V lookup: CDR1 ENHRY, CDR2 SYGVKD. After removal of 7 bases from V and 7 bases from J, the junction contained 6 bases not matched to a gene. The CDR3 DNA follows: TGTGCCATCACCGCGGGACTAGCGGGGGAAAATGAGCAGTTCTTC. It yields the protein CAITAGLAGENEQFF.

This chain connects TRBV4-3 to TRBJ1-6; the D is unclear. Trimming left V 4 bases short and J 7 bases short, with 8 bases between. The CDR3 loop spans 13 amino acids. Per germline, CDR1 LGHNA and CDR2 YSLEER. The CDR3 is CASSRDTNSPLHF. The CDR3 nucleotides read TGCGCCAGCAGCCGAGACACAAATTCACCCCTCCACTTT.

The gene calls are TRBV19 and TRBJ2-7; D might be TRBD2 (5 bases). Trimming took 2 bases from V and 0 from J, leaving 14 bases between them. The germline CDR1 and CDR2 sequences are LNHDA and SQIVND (reference sequence). The CDR3 length is 16 residues. CDR3 coding DNA: TGTGCCAGTAGTATAAGAGGGTCCTCCAGCTCCTACGAGCAGTACTTC. Its protein product is CASSIRGSSSSYEQYF.

The genes are TRBV5-1 and TRBJ2-5, with 8 bases identical to TRBD1. Germline lookup yields CDR1 SGHRS and CDR2 YFSETQ. There are 14 residues in the CDR3. V shed 4 bases, J shed 3 bases, and the junction held 5 bases outside the gene matches. The CDR3 sequence is CASSPLTGEETQYF. In DNA, the CDR3 is TGCGCCAGCAGCCCCCTGACAGGGGAAGAGACCCAGTACTTC.

The V and J genes are TRBV30 and TRBJ2-7; D not certain. Germline CDR1 and CDR2: GTSNPN and SVGIG (reference sequence). V was cut by 5 bases and J by 0 bases, with 14 bases left in between. CDR3 length: 14 residues. The CDR3 nucleotides are TGTGCCTGGGTCGCTAGGAAGAGCTCCTACGAGCAGTACTTC. Amino acids: CAWVARKSSYEQYF.

This clone was counted a single time. The chain recombines TRBV7-2 with TRBJ2-7, with a weak D call TRBD2 (7 bases). Germline loops: CDR1 SGHTA, CDR2 FQGNSA. The CDR3 covers 16 residues. The germline V and J ends were trimmed by 5 bases and 0 bases, with 17 bases remaining between them. The CDR3, as DNA: TGTGCCAGCAGCGTAGGGGGAGGGGGATTCTCCTACGAGCAGTACTTC. This gives the protein CASSVGGGGFSYEQYF.

The rearrangement links TRBV5-1 to TRBJ1-1, with TRBD1 matching 9 bases. Trimming removed 0 bases from V and 1 base from J; junction bases left unmatched: 4. Germline CDR1 reads SGHRS; CDR2 reads YFSETQ. The CDR3 totals 16 residues. The CDR3 region is CASSLASGQGNTEAFF. The CDR3 DNA reads TGCGCCAGCAGCTTGGCCTCGGGACAGGGGAACACTGAAGCTTTCTTT. The whole variable domain, remainder taken from reference TRBV5-1 and TRBJ1-1, is KAGVTQTPRYLIKTRGQQVTLSCSPISGHRSVSWYQQTPGQGLQFLFEYFSETQRNKGNFPGRFSGRQFSNSRSEMNVSTLELGDSALYLCASSLASGQGNTEAFFGQGTRLTVV.

This rearrangement joins TRBV4-3 to TRBJ2-5; no definite D call. The V and J ends lost 0 bases and 8 bases respectively, with 16 bases between them. The CDR3 is 15 amino acids. CDR1 and CDR2 (germline): LGHNA, YSLEER. CDR3 amino acids: CASSQDPATESTQYF. The CDR3 coding sequence is TGCGCCAGCAGCCAAGACCCAGCTACAGAGAGTACCCAGTACTTC.

The chain combines TRBV5-6 with TRBJ1-5; maybe TRBD1 (5 bases). V shed 1 base and J shed 4 bases, with 12 bases lying between them. Germline-derived CDR1 and CDR2 are SGHDT and YYEEEE. The CDR3 covers 15 residues. The chain's CDR3 is CASSLWAGSNQPQHF. CDR3 sequence (DNA): TGTGCCAGCAGCTTGTGGGCAGGGTCAAATCAGCCCCAGCATTTT.

V usage is TRBV6-1 and J usage is TRBJ2-7; TRBD1 aligns across 7 bases. With V trimmed by 1 base and J by 3 bases, 6 bases remained unmatched. The CDR3 runs 15 residues. Germline V CDR1 and CDR2: MNHNS, SASEGT. This chain's CDR3 is CASSEETGSDYEQYF. The DNA for the CDR3 is TGTGCCAGCAGTGAAGAGACAGGGAGCGACTACGAGCAGTACTTC.

V gene TRBV13 combines with J gene TRBJ2-7; D ambiguous. Looked up from germline, CDR1 is PRHDT and CDR2 is FYEKMQ (reference sequence). Trimming took 1 base from V and 5 from J, leaving 18 bases between them. The CDR3 is 16 amino acids. The CDR3 spells CASSLAPPGNVNEQYF. The CDR3 DNA follows: TGTGCCAGCAGCTTAGCCCCGCCAGGAAACGTAAACGAGCAGTACTTC.